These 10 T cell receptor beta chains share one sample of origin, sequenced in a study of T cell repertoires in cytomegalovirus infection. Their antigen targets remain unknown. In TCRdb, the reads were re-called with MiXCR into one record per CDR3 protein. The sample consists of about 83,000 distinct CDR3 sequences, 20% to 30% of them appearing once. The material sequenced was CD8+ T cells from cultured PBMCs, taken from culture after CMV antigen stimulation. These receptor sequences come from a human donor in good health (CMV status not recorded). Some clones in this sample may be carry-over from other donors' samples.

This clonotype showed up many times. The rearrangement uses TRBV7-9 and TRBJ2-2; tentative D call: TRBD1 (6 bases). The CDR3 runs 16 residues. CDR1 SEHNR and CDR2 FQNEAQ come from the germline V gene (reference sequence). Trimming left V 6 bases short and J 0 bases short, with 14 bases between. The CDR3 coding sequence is TGTGCCAGCAGTCGTAACAGGGACGCGAACACCGGGGAGCTGTTTTTT. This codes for CASSRNRDANTGELFF.

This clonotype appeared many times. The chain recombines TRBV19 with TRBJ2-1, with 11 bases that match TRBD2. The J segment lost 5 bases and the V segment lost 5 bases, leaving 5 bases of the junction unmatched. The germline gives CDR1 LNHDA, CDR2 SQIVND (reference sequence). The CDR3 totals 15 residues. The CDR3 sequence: CASSYSGGAHNEQFF. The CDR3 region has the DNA TGTGCCAGTAGTTATAGCGGGGGGGCTCACAATGAGCAGTTCTTC.

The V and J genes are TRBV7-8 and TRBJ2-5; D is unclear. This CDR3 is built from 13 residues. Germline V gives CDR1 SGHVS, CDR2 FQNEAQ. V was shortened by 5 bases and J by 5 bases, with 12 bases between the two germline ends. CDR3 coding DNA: TGTGCCAGCAGCCCGACCCTAGGGGAGACCCAGTACTTC. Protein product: CASSPTLGETQYF.

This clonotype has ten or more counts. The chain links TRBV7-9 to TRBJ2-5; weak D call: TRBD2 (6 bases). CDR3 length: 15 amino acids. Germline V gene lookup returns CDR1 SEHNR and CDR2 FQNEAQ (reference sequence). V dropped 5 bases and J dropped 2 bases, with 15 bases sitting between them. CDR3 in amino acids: CASSRPGLSQETQYF. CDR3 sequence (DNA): TGTGCCAGCAGCCGTCCGGGACTGTCTCAAGAGACCCAGTACTTC.

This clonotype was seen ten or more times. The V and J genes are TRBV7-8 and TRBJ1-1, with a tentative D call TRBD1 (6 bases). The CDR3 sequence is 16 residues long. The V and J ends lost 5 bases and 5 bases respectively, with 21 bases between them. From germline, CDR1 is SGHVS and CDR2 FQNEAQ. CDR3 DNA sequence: TGTGCCAGCAGCCGCGGAGGAAGGGGGAGGGGGACTGAAGCTTTCTTT. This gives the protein CASSRGGRGRGTEAFF.

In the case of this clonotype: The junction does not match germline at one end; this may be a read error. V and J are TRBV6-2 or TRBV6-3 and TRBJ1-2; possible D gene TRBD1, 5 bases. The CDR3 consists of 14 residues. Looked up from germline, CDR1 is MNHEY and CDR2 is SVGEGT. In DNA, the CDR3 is TGTGCCAACAGTTACCTGACAGCCCACTATGGCTACACCTTC. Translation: CANSYLTAHYGYTF.

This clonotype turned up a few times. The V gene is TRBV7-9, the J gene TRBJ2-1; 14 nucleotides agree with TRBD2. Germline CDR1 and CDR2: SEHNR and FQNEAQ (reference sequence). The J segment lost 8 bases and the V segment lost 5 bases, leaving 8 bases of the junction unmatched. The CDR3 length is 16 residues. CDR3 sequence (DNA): TGTGCCAGCAGCCCCGGACTAGCGGGAGGTATCTATGAGCAGTTCTTC. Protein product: CASSPGLAGGIYEQFF.

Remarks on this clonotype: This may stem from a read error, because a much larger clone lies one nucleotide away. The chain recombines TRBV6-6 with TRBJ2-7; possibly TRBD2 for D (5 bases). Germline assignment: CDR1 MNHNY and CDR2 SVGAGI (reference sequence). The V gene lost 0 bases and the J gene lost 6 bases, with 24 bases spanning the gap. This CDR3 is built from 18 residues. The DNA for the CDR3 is TGTGCCAGCAGTTACTCGATGGTTGAAAGGACTCCCCCCTGCGAGCAGTACTTC. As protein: CASSYSMVERTPPCEQYF.

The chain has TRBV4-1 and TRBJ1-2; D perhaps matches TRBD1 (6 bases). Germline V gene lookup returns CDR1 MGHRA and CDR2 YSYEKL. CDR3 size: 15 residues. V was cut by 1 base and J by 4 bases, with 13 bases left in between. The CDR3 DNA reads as TGCGCCAGCAGCCAAGGAGGGGGGGCAGGCTATGGCTACACCTTC. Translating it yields CASSQGGGAGYGYTF.

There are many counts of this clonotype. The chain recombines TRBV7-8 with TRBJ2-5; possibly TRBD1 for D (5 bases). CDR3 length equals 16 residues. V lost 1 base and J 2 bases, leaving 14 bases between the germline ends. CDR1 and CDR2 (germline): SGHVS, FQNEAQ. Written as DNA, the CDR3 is TGTGCCAGCAGCTTAGAGGTCCTTAAGGGGCAAGAGACCCAGTACTTC. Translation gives CASSLEVLKGQETQYF.